The clone carrying this T cell receptor (beta chain) is a singleton in its sample. Its antigen remains unidentified. These data originate in a study of shared clonotypes between healthy human individuals. Background on the study: Used for every donor were three CD4 naive, three CD4 memory, two CD8 naive and one CD8 memory plate. General observations from the study: The study found roughly 5% of naive CD4 clonotypes shared across a few donors.

TCRdb keeps only in-frame clones here, not all; method: immunoSEQ multiplex PCR. Altogether approximately 2,300,000 clones are present, under 95% being singletons, with the ten largest covering approximately 0.39%. The source is a man between 18 and 35 years old in good health. Some clones in this sample may be carry-over from other donors' samples. Input material: naive CD4+ T cells from PBMCs. Subset here: CD45RA+ positively selected.

CDR3: CAIGTGGAYNEQFF. The CDR3 DNA reads as TGTGCCATCGGGACAGGGGGCGCCTACAATGAGCAGTTCTTC. J is TRBJ2-1 and V is TRBV2; 12 bases are a match to TRBD1. The germline V gene encodes CDR1 SNHLY and CDR2 FYNNEI. The junction had 3 bases not matched to a gene; V was cut back by 10 bases and J by 2 bases. There are 14 residues in the CDR3. The entire variable domain, with the rest obtained from reference TRBV2 and TRBJ2-1, is as follows: EPEVTQTPSHQVTQMGQEVILRCVPISNHLYFYWYRQILGQKVEFLVSFYNNEISEKSEIFDDQFSVERPDGSNFTLKIRSTKLEDSAMYFCAIGTGGAYNEQFFGPGTRLTVL.